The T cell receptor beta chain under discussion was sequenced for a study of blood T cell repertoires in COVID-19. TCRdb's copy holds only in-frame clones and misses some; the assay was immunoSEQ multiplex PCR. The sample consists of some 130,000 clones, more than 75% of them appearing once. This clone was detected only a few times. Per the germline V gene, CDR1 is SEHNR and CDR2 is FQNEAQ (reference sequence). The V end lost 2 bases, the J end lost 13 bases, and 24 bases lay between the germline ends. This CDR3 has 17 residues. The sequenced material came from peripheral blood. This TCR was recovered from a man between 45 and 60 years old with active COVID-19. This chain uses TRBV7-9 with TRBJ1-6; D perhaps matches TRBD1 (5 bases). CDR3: CASSLITGGPRTPPLHF. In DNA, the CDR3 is TGTGCCAGCAGCTTAATTACCGGGGGTCCGCGTACTCCGCCCCTCCACTTT.